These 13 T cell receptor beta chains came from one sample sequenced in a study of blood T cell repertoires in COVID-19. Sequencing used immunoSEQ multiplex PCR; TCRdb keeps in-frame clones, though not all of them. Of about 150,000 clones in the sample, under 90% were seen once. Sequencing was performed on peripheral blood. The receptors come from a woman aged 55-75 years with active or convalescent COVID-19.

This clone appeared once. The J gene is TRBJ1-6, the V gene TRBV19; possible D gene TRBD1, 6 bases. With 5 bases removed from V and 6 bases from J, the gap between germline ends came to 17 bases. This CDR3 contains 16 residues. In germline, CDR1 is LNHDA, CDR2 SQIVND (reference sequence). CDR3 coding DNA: TGTGCCAGTAGTTTCAGGGGCCTAACGAGTAATTCACCCCTCCACTTT. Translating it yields CASSFRGLTSNSPLHF.

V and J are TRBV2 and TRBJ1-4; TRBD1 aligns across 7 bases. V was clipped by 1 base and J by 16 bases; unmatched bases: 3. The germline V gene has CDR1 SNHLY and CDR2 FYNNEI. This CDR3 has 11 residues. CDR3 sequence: CASSEGWDRFF. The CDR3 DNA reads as TGTGCCAGCAGTGAAGGATGGGACAGGTTTTTT.

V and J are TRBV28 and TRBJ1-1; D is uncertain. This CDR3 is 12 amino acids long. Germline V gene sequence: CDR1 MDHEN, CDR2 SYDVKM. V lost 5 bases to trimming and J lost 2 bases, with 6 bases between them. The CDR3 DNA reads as TGTGCCAGCAGTCAACTTAACACTGAAGCTTTCTTT. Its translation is CASSQLNTEAFF.

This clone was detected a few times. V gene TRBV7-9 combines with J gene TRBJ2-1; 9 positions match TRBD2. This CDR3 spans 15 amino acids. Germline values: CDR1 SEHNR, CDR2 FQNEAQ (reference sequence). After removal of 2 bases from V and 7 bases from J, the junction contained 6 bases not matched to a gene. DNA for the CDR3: TGTGCCAGCAGCTTATTGACTAGCGGTGGGAATGAGCAGTTCTTC. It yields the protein CASSLLTSGGNEQFF.

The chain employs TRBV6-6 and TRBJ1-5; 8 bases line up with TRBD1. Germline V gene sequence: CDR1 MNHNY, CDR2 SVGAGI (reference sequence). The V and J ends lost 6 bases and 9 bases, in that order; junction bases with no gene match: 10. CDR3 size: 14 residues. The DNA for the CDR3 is TGTGCCAGCAGCCCCGGACAGGGTTTAAGGCCCCAGCATTTT. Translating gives CASSPGQGLRPQHF.

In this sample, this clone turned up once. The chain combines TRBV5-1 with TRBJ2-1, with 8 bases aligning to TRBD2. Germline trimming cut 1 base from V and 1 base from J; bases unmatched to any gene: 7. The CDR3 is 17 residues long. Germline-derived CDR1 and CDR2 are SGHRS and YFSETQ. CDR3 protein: CASSLLSGRESYNEQFF. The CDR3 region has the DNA TGCGCCAGCAGCTTGCTGAGCGGGAGAGAATCCTACAATGAGCAGTTCTTC.

Here the CDR3 reads CASSLLGGQGGGYTF. CDR3 in DNA: TGTGCCAGCAGTCTATTAGGGGGACAGGGAGGTGGCTACACCTTC. This sequence joins TRBV28 and TRBJ1-2; 9 bases align to TRBD1. CDR1 is MDHEN, CDR2 SYDVKM, per germline. The CDR3 has 15 residues. V trimming: 5 bases; J trimming: 7 bases; junction bases outside the gene matches: 11.

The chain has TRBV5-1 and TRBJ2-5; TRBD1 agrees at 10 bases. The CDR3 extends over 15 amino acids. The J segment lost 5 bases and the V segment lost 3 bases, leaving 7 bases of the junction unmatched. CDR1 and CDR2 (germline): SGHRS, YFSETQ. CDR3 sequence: CASSSAGTGDETQYF. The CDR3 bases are TGCGCCAGCAGCTCGGCCGGGACAGGGGACGAGACCCAGTACTTC.

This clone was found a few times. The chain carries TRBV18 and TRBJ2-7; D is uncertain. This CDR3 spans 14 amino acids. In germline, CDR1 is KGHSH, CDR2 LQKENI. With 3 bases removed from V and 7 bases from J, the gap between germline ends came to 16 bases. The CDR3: CASSPSITAGEQYF. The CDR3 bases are TGTGCCAGCTCACCCTCAATTACCGCCGGGGAGCAGTACTTC. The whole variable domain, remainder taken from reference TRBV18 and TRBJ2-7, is NAGVMQNPRHLVRRRGQEARLRCSPMKGHSHVYWYRQLPEEGLKFMVYLQKENIIDESGMPKERFSAEFPKEGPSILRIQQVVRGDSAAYFCASSPSITAGEQYFGPGTRLTVT.

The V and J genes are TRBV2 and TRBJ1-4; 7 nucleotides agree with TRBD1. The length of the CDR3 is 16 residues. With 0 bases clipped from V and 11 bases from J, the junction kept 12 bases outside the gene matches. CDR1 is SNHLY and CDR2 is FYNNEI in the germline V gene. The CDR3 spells CASSEAAFRTGRKLFF. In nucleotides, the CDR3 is TGTGCCAGCAGTGAAGCGGCGTTTCGGACAGGAAGGAAACTGTTTTTT.

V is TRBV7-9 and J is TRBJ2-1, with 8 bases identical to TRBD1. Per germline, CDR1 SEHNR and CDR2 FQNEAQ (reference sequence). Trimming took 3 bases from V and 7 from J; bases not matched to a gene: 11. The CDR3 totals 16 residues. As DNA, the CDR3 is TGTGCCAGCAGCTTTCTAGGCCAGGGGGCGTTGAATGAGCAGTTCTTC. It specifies CASSFLGQGALNEQFF. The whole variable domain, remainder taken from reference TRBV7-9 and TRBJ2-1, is DTGVSQNPRHKITKRGQNVTFRCDPISEHNRLYWYRQTLGQGPEFLTYFQNEAQLEKSRLLSDRFSAERPKGSFSTLEIQRTEQGDSAMYLCASSFLGQGALNEQFFGPGTRLTVL.

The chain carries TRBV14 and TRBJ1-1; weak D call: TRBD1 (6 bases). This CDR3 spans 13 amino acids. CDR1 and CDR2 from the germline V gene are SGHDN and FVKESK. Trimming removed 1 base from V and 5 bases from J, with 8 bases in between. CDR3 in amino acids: CASSQGQGTEAFF. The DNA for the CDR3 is TGTGCCAGCAGCCAAGGTCAGGGGACTGAAGCTTTCTTT.

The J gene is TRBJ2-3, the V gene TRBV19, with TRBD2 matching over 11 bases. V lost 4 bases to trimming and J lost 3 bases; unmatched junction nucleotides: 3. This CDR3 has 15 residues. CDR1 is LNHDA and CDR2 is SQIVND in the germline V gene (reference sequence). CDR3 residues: CASSNLAGGTDTQYF. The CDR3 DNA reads TGTGCCAGTAGTAACCTAGCGGGGGGTACAGATACGCAGTATTTT.